This TCR beta chain was captured by sequencing in a study of response to subunit inactivated influenza vaccine. The CDR3 has 17 residues. CDR1 is SEHNR and CDR2 is FQNEAQ in the germline V gene (reference sequence). Deletions cut 3 bases from V and 2 bases from J, with 18 bases between. TCRdb re-called the RT-PCR reads with MiXCR, one entry per CDR3 protein. This sample yields a few hundred thousand distinct CDR3 sequences, of which 14% are seen a single time; roughly 11% belongs to the top ten. Study results and limitations: The authors suggested that every seasonal influenza vaccination recruits few new T cells.

This clonotype has only a few counts. Its target is not known. This receptor was identified in a man over 45 who received an inactivated influenza vaccine. The chain has TRBV7-9 and TRBJ2-3, with unresolved D. This sample comprised PBMCs from blood, obtained approximately 13 days after vaccination. Written as DNA, the CDR3 is TGTGCCAGCAGCTTTTCGCGGAGACACTTTTCCACAGATACGCAGTATTTT. Residues: CASSFSRRHFSTDTQYF.